The 14 T cell receptor beta chains in this list originate from one sample, sequenced in a study of blood T cell repertoires in COVID-19. TCRdb's table, derived via immunoSEQ multiplex PCR, lists solely in-frame clones and lacks some. This table holds 100,000 to 120,000 clones, roughly 88% found once. Sequenced material: peripheral blood. These receptors were taken from a woman in her 70s who had recovered from COVID-19.

The chain carries TRBV6-4 and TRBJ2-2, with TRBD2 as a possible D gene (6 bases). The germline V gene encodes CDR1 MRHNA and CDR2 SNTAGT. Trimming removed 8 bases at V and 3 bases at J, with 13 bases between. There are 14 residues in the CDR3. In nucleotides, the CDR3 is TGTGCCAGCCGGAGGGGATCGGACACCGGGGAGCTGTTTTTT. Protein product: CASRRGSDTGELFF.

The V call is TRBV5-1, the J call TRBJ2-7; possibly TRBD2 for D (5 bases). The CDR3 is made up of 12 amino acids. Germline V gene sequence: CDR1 SGHRS, CDR2 YFSETQ. V was shortened by 4 bases and J by 4 bases, with 9 bases between the two germline ends. The CDR3 here is CASSATTYEQYF. CDR3 DNA sequence: TGCGCCAGCAGCGCGACTACTTACGAGCAGTACTTC.

This clone was counted a single time. This chain connects TRBV19 to TRBJ2-7, with a tentative D call TRBD2 (6 bases). This CDR3 has 14 residues. Trimming shortened V by 1 base and J by 6 bases, and 13 bases separated the two germline ends. Germline CDR1 reads LNHDA; CDR2 reads SQIVND (reference sequence). CDR3 in amino acids: CASSIGGAGGEQYF. DNA for the CDR3: TGTGCCAGTAGTATAGGAGGGGCCGGGGGCGAGCAGTACTTC.

The V gene is TRBV7-2, the J gene TRBJ2-7; 9 positions match TRBD1. Germline V gives CDR1 SGHTA, CDR2 FQGNSA. CDR3 length equals 15 residues. Trimming cost V 4 bases and J 2 bases; bases outside gene matches: 6. CDR3 in amino acids: CASSYQGQGAYEQYF. In nucleotides, the CDR3 is TGTGCCAGCAGCTACCAGGGACAGGGTGCCTACGAGCAGTACTTC.

The CDR3 spells CASSPFKGQGETQYF. In DNA, the CDR3 is TGTGCCAGCTCACCGTTCAAGGGACAGGGAGAGACCCAGTACTTC. This chain joins TRBV18 and TRBJ2-5, with TRBD1 matching over 9 bases. The length of the CDR3 is 15 residues. The germline V gene has CDR1 KGHSH and CDR2 LQKENI. V shed 3 bases and J 4 bases; nucleotides not matched to a gene: 6.

V and J are TRBV11-2 and TRBJ2-3; TRBD1 agrees at 7 bases. Germline V gene lookup returns CDR1 SGHAT and CDR2 FQNNGV. The CDR3 extends over 15 amino acids. The V and J ends lost 1 base and 7 bases, in that order; junction bases with no gene match: 8. The CDR3: CASSLGGGVGNTQYF. The CDR3 bases are TGTGCCAGCAGCTTAGGAGGGGGCGTAGGAAATACGCAGTATTTT.

CDR3 region: CASRSGAQETQYF. The CDR3 coding sequence is TGCGCCAGCCGAAGCGGGGCTCAAGAGACCCAGTACTTC. The chain carries TRBV5-1 and TRBJ2-5, with 7 bases identical to TRBD2. Germline values: CDR1 SGHRS, CDR2 YFSETQ. The junction had 5 bases not matched to a gene; V was cut back by 7 bases and J by 2 bases. The CDR3 totals 13 residues.

This chain connects TRBV7-9 to TRBJ2-3, with D hard to call. The germline V gene encodes CDR1 SEHNR and CDR2 FQNEAQ (reference sequence). CDR3 length: 12 amino acids. V lost 6 bases, J lost 6 bases, and 10 bases lay in between. The CDR3 DNA follows: TGTGCCAGCAGGCTGGCGGAGGATACGCAGTATTTT. Its protein product is CASRLAEDTQYF.

This clone was seen once. V usage is TRBV3-1 (or the pseudogene TRBV3-2) and J usage is TRBJ2-7, with TRBD2 as a possible D gene (6 bases). The CDR3 covers 14 residues. Looked up from germline, CDR1 is LGHDT and CDR2 is YNNKEL (reference sequence). V dropped 4 bases and J dropped 3 bases, with 13 bases sitting between them. CDR3 region: CASSPSGVLYEQYF. Written as DNA, the CDR3 is TGTGCCAGCAGCCCCTCGGGGGTACTCTACGAGCAGTACTTC.

V gene TRBV28 combines with J gene TRBJ2-5; a weak D match, TRBD2 (6 bases). Germline V lookup: CDR1 MDHEN, CDR2 SYDVKM. This CDR3 contains 15 residues. The germline V and J ends were trimmed by 4 bases and 4 bases, with 16 bases remaining between them. The CDR3 nucleotides read TGTGCCAGCAGTTCCCCGGGACTGGGGGTAGAGACCCAGTACTTC. Amino acid sequence: CASSSPGLGVETQYF.

The V gene is TRBV27, the J gene TRBJ2-5; D gene uncertain. The CDR3 covers 14 residues. The ends were cut back, 5 bases at V and 2 bases at J, with 12 bases in the middle. From germline, CDR1 is MNHEY and CDR2 SMNVEV (reference sequence). The chain's CDR3 is CASSNRDHQETQYF. In nucleotides, the CDR3 is TGTGCCAGCAGTAACAGAGACCATCAAGAGACCCAGTACTTC.

V is TRBV7-3 and J is TRBJ2-3, with TRBD2 identical over 9 bases. This CDR3 is 15 amino acids long. Germline V gene data show CDR1 as SGHTA and CDR2 as FQGTGA. The V and J ends lost 5 bases and 6 bases, in that order; junction bases with no gene match: 9. CDR3 amino acids: CASSGAGGPSDTQYF. The CDR3 nucleotides read TGTGCCAGCAGCGGTGCGGGGGGGCCATCCGATACGCAGTATTTT.

Details on this clone: A read error may account for a junction end that differs from germline. The genes are TRBV5-6 and TRBJ2-7, with D possibly called TRBD1 or TRBD2 (7 bases each). Germline assignment: CDR1 SGHDT and CDR2 YYEEEE. This CDR3 is built from 15 residues. The CDR3 sequence is CASRLGGGTPSEQYF. CDR3 coding DNA: TGTGCCAGCAGATTGGGAGGGGGCACACCCTCCGAGCAGTACTTC.

Turning to this clone: This sample also contains other DNA sequences that code for the same CDR3. This rearrangement joins TRBV7-9 to TRBJ1-3; TRBD1 matches 9 bases. This CDR3 spans 15 amino acids. Unmatched junction bases numbered 3, after V lost 5 bases and J lost 1 base. Germline V gene sequence: CDR1 SEHNR, CDR2 FQNEAQ (reference sequence). CDR3 sequence reads: CASSKQGASGNTIYF. In DNA, the CDR3 is TGTGCCAGCAGCAAACAGGGGGCTTCTGGAAACACCATATATTTT.